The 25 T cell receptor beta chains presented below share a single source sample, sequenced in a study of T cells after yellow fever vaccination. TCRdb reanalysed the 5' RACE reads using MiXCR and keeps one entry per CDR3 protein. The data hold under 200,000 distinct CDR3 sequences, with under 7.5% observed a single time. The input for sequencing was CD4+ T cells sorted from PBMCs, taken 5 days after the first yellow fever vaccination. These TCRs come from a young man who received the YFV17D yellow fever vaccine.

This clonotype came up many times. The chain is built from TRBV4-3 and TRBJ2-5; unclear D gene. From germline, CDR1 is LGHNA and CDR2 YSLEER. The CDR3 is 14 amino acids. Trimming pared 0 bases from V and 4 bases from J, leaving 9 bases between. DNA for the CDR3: TGCGCCAGCAGCCAAGATGATCTAACAGAGACCCAGTACTTC. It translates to CASSQDDLTETQYF.

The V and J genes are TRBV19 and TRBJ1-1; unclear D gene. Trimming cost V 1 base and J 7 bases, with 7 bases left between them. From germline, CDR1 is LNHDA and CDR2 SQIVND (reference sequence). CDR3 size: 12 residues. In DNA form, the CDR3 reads TGTGCCAGTAGTATAGGGCCCGGTGAAGCTTTCTTT. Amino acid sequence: CASSIGPGEAFF.

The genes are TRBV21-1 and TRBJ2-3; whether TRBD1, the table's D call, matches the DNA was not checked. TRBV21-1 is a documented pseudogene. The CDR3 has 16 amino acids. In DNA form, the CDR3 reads TGTGCCAGCAGCAAAGACCTACAGGGCGAATCAGATACGCAGTATTTT. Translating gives CASSKDLQGESDTQYF.

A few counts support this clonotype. The CDR3 bases are TGTGCCAGCAGCCGGTTGGGGGGGCCTTACAATGAGCAGTTCTTC. This codes for CASSRLGGPYNEQFF. This rearrangement joins TRBV6-2 or TRBV6-3 to TRBJ2-1, with a possible D match to TRBD2 (7 bases). Trimming removed 6 bases from V and 4 bases from J, with 16 bases in between. Germline V lookup: CDR1 MNHEY, CDR2 SVGEGT. The CDR3 extends over 15 amino acids.

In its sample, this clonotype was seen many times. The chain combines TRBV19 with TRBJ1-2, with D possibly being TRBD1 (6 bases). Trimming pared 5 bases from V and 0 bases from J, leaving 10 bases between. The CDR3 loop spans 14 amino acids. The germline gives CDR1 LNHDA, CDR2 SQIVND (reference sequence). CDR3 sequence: CASSGTSANYGYTF. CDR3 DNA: TGTGCCAGTAGTGGGACATCGGCTAACTATGGCTACACCTTC.

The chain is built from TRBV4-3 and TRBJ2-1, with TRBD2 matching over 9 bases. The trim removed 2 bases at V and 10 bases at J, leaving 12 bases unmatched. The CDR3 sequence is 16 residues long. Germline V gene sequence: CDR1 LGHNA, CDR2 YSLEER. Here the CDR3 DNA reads TGCGCCAGCAGCCAATCTAGCGGGGCCCCTTCCAGGGAGCAGTTCTTC. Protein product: CASSQSSGAPSREQFF.

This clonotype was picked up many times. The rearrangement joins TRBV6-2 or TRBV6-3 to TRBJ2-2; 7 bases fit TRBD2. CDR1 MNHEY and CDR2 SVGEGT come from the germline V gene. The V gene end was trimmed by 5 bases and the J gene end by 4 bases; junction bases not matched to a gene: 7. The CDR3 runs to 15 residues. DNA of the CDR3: TGTGCCAGCAGTCCCTGGCGGGGGAGCACCGGGGAGCTGTTTTTT. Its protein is CASSPWRGSTGELFF.

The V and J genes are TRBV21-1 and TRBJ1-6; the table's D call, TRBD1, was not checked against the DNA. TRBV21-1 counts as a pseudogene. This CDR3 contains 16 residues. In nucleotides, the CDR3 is TGTGCCAGCAGCAAAGGTGGGACAGTAGTTAGTTCACCCCTCCACTTT. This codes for CASSKGGTVVSSPLHF.

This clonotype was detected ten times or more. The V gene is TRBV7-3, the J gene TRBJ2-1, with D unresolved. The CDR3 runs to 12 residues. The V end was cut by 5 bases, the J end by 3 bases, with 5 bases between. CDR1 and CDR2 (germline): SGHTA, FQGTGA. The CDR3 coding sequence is TGTGCCAGCAGCGCCCGCTACAATGAGCAGTTCTTC. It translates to CASSARYNEQFF.

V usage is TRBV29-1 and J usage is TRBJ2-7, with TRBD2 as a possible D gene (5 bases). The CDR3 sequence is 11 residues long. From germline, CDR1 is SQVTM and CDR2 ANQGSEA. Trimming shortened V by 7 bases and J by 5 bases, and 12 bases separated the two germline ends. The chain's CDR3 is CSARAWDEQYF. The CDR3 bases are TGCAGCGCGAGGGCTTGGGACGAGCAGTACTTC.

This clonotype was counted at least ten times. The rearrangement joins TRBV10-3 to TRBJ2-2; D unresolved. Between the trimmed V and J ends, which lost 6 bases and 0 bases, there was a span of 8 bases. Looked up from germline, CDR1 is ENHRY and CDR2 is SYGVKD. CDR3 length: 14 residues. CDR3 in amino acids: CAISRDSNTGELFF. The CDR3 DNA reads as TGTGCCATCAGCAGAGATTCGAACACCGGGGAGCTGTTTTTT.

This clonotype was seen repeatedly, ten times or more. This chain's CDR3 is CASSVVSQGETQYF. The CDR3 nucleotides read TGTGCCAGCAGCGTAGTATCTCAAGGAGAGACCCAGTACTTC. This rearrangement joins TRBV9 to TRBJ2-5; D call uncertain. Between the trimmed V and J ends, which lost 0 bases and 4 bases, there was a span of 10 bases. The CDR3 extends over 14 amino acids. Germline V CDR1 and CDR2: SGDLS, YYNGEE.

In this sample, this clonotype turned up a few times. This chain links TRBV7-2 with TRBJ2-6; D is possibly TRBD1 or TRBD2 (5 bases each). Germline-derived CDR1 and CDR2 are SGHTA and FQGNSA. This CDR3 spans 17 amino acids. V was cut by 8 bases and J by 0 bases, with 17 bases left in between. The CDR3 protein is CASGGGSGSSGANVLTF. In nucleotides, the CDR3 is TGTGCCAGCGGAGGAGGTTCAGGGAGCTCTGGGGCCAACGTCCTGACTTTC.

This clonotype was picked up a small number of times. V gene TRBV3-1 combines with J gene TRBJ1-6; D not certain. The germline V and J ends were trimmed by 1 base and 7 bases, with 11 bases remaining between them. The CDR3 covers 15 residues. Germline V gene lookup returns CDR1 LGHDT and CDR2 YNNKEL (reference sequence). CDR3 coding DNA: TGTGCCAGCAGCCAAGGGCGGGTGGGGAATTCACCCCTCCACTTT. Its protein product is CASSQGRVGNSPLHF.

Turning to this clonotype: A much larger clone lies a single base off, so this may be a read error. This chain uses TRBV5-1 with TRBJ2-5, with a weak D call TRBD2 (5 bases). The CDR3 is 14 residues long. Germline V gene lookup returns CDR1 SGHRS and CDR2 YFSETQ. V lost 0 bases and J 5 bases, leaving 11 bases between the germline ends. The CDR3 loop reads CASSLGADHETQYF. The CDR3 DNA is TGCGCCAGCAGCTTGGGAGCGGATCATGAGACCCAGTACTTC.

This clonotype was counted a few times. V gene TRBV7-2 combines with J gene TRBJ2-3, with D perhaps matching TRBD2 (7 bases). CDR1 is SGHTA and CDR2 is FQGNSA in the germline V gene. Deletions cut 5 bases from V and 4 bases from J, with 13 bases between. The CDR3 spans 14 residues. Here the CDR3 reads CASSPEGGPDTQYF. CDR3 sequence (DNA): TGTGCCAGCAGCCCGGAGGGGGGGCCAGATACGCAGTATTTT.

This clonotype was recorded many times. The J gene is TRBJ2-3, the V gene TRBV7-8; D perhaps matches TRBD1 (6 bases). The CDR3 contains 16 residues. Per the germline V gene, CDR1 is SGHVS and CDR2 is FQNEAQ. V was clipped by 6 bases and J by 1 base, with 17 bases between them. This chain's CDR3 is CASSLTGAGGTDTQYF. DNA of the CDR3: TGTGCCAGCAGTCTAACTGGGGCAGGGGGCACAGATACGCAGTATTTT.

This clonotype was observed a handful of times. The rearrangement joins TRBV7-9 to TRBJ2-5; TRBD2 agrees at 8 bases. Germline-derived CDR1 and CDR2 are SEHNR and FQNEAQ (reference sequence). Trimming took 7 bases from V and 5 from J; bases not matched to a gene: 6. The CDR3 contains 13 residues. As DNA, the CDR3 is TGTGCCAGCATCCGGGGGGGGATGGAGACCCAGTACTTC. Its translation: CASIRGGMETQYF.

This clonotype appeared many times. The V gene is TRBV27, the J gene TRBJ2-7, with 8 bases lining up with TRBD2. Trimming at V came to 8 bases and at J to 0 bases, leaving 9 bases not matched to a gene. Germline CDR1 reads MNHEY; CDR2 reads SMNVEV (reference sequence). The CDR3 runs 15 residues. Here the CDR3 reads CASVRRGGASYEQYF. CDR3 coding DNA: TGTGCCAGCGTACGACGGGGGGGAGCCTCCTACGAGCAGTACTTC.

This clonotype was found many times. CDR3: CASSTWSYGYTF. The CDR3, as DNA: TGTGCCAGCAGTACTTGGAGTTATGGCTACACCTTC. J is TRBJ1-2 and V is TRBV2; no clear D gene. The CDR3 contains 12 residues. Trimming took 5 bases from V and 5 from J, leaving 9 bases between them. Germline CDR1 SNHLY, CDR2 FYNNEI.

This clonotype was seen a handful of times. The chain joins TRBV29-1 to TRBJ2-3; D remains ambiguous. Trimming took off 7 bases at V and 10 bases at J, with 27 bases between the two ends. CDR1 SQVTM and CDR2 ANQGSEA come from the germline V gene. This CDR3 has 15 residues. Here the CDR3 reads CSAVDTISPFPSQYF. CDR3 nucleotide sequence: TGCAGCGCCGTAGACACGATCAGCCCTTTTCCGTCGCAGTATTTT.

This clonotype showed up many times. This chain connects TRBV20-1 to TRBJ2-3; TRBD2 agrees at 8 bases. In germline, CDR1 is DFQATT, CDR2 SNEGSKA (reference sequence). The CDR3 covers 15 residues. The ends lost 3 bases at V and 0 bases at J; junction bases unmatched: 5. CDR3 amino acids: CSARDPGGSTDTQYF. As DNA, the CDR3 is TGCAGTGCTAGGGACCCGGGGGGGAGCACAGATACGCAGTATTTT.

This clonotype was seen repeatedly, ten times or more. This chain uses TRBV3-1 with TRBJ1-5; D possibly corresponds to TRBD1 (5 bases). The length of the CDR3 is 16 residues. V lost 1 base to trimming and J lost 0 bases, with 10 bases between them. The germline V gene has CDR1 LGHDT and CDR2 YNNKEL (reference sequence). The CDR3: CASSQGGTGSNQPQHF. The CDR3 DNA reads TGTGCCAGCAGCCAAGGAGGGACGGGTAGCAATCAGCCCCAGCATTTT.

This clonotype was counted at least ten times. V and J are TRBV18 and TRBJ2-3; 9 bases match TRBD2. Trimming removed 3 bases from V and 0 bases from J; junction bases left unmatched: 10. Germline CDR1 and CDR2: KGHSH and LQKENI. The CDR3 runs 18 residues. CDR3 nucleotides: TGTGCCAGCTCACCGACTGTCCCAGCGGGGGGCAGCACAGATACGCAGTATTTT. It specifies CASSPTVPAGGSTDTQYF.

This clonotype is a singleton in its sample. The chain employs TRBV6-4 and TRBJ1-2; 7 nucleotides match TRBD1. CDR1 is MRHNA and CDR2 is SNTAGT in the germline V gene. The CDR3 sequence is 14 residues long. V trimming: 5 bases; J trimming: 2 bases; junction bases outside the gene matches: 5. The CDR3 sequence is CASSTMTGNYGYTF. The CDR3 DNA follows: TGTGCCAGCAGTACTATGACAGGGAACTATGGCTACACCTTC.